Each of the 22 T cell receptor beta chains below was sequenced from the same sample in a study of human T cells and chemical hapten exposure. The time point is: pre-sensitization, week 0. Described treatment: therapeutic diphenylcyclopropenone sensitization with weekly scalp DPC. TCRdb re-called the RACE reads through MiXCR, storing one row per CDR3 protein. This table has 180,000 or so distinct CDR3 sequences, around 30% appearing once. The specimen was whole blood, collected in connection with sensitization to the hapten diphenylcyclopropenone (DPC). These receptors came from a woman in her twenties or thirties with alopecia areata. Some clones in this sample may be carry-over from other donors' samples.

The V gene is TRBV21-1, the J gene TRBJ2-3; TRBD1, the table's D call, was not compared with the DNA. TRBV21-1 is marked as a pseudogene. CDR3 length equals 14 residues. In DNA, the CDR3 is TGTGCCAGCTACCGGGACAGGTACACAGATACGCAGTATTTT. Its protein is CASYRDRYTDTQYF.

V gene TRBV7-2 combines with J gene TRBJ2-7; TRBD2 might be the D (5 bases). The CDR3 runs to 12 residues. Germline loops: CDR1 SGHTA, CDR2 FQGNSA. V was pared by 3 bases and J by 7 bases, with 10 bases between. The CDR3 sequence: CASSFGRREQYF. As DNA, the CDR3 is TGTGCCAGCAGCTTTGGTCGGAGGGAGCAGTACTTC.

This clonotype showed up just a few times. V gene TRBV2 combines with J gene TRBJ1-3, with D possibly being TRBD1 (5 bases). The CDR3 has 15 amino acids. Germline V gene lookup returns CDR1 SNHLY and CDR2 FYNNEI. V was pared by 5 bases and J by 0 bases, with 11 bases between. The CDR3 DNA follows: TGTGCCAGCAGTTCTACAGGCAACTCTGGAAACACCATATATTTT. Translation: CASSSTGNSGNTIYF.

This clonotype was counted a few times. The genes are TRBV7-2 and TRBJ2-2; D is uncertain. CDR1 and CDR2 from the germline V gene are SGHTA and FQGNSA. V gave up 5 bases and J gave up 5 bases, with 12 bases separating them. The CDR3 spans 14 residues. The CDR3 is CASSQKPPTGELFF. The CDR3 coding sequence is TGTGCCAGCAGCCAAAAACCCCCTACCGGGGAGCTGTTTTTT.

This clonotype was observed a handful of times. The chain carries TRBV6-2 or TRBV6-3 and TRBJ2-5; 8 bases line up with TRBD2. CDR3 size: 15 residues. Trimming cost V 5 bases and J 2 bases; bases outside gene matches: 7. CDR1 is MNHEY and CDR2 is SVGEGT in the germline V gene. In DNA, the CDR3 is TGTGCCAGCAGTGACTATAGCGGGGCTCAAGAGACCCAGTACTTC. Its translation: CASSDYSGAQETQYF.

The CDR3: CASSPLRTSSYNEQFF. CDR3 DNA sequence: TGTGCCAGCAGCCCCCTTAGGACGAGCTCCTACAATGAGCAGTTCTTC. This chain links TRBV7-3 with TRBJ2-1; D gene ambiguous. The CDR3 has 16 amino acids. Germline V gene data show CDR1 as SGHTA and CDR2 as FQGTGA. The V end was cut by 5 bases, the J end by 0 bases, with 14 bases between.

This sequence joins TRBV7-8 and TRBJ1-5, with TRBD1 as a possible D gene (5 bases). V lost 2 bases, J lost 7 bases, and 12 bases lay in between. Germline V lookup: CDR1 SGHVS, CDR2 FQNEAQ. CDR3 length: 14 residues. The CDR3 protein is CASSLQGRDQPQHF. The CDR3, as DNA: TGTGCCAGCAGCTTACAGGGAAGAGACCAGCCCCAGCATTTT.

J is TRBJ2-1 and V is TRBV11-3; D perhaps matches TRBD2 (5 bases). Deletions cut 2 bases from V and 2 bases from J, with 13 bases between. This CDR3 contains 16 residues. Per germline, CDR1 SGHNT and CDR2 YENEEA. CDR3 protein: CASSLISGRTYNEQFF. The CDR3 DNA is TGTGCCAGCAGCTTAATATCGGGGAGAACCTACAATGAGCAGTTCTTC.

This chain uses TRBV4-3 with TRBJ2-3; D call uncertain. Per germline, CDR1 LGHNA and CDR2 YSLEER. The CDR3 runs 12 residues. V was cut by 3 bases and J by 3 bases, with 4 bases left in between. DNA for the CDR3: TGCGCCAGCAGCCATTCTACAGATACGCAGTATTTT. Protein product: CASSHSTDTQYF.

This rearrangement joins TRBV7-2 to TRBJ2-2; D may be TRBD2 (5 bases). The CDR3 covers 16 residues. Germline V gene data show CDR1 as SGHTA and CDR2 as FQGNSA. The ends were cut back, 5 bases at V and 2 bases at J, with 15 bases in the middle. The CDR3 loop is CASSPHGVPNTGELFF. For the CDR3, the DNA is TGTGCCAGCAGCCCCCACGGGGTCCCCAACACCGGGGAGCTGTTTTTT.

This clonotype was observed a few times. This CDR3 reads CASSPMGRAYEQYF. Written as DNA, the CDR3 is TGTGCCAGCAGCCCGATGGGGAGGGCCTACGAGCAGTACTTC. The V gene is TRBV7-8, the J gene TRBJ2-7; TRBD2 matches at 7 bases. CDR3 size: 14 residues. CDR1 and CDR2 (germline): SGHVS, FQNEAQ. The J segment lost 2 bases and the V segment lost 5 bases, leaving 6 bases of the junction unmatched.

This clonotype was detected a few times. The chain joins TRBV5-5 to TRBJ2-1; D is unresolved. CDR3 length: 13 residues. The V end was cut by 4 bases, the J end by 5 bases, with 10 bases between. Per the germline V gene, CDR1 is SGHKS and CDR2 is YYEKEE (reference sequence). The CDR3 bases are TGTGCCAGCAGCCCACTCGTAAACAATGAGCAGTTCTTC. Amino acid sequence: CASSPLVNNEQFF.

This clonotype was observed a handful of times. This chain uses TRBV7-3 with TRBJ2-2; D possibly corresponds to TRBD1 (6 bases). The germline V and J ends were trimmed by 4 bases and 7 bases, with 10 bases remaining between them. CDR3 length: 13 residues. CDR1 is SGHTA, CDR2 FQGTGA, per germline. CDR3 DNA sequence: TGTGCCAGCAGCTCCACAGGGAACGGGGAGCTGTTTTTT. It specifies CASSSTGNGELFF. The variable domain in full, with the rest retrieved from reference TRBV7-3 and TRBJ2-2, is GAGVSQTPSNKVTEKGKYVELRCDPISGHTALYWYRQSLGQGPEFLIYFQGTGAADDSGLPNDRFFAVRPEGSVSTLKIQRTERGDSAVYLCASSSTGNGELFFGEGSRLTVL.

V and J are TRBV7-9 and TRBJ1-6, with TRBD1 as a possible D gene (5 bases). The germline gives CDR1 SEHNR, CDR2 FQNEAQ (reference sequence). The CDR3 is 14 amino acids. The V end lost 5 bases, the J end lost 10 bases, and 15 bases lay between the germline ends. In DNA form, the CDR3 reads TGTGCCAGCAGCCCAGTAGGGGTGAACTCACCCCTCCACTTT. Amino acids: CASSPVGVNSPLHF.

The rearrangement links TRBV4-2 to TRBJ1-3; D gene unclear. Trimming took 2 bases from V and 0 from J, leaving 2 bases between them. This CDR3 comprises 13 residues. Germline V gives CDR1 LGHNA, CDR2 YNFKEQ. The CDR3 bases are TGTGCCAGCAGCCAATACTCTGGAAACACCATATATTTT. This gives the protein CASSQYSGNTIYF.

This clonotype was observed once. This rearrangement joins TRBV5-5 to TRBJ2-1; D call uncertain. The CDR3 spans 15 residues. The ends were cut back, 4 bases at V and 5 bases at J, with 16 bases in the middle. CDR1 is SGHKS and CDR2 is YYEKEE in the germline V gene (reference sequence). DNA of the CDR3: TGTGCCAGCAGCAAGGACCTCACTCATAACAATGAGCAGTTCTTC. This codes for CASSKDLTHNNEQFF. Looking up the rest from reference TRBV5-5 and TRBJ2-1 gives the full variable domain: DAGVTQSPTHLIKTRGQQVTLRCSPISGHKSVSWYQQVLGQGPQFIFQYYEKEERGRGNFPDRFSARQFPNYSSELNVNALLLGDSALYLCASSKDLTHNNEQFFGPGTRLTVL.

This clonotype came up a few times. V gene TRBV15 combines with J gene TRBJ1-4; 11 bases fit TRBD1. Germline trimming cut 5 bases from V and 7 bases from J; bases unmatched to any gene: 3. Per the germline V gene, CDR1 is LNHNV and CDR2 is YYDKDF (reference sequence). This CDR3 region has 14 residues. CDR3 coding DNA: TGTGCCACCAGCTGGGACAGGGGGTTTGAAAAACTGTTTTTT. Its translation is CATSWDRGFEKLFF. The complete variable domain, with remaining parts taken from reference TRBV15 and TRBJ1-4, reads DAMVIQNPRYQVTQFGKPVTLSCSQTLNHNVMYWYQQKSSQAPKLLFHYYDKDFNNEADTPDNFQSRRPNTSFCFLDIRSPGLGDTAMYLCATSWDRGFEKLFFGSGTQLSVL.

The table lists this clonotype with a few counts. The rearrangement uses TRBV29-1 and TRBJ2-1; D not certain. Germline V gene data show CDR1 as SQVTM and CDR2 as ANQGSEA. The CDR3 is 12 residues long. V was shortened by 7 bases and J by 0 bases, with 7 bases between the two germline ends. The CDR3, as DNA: TGCAGCGGGAGAGGCTCCTACAATGAGCAGTTCTTC. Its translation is CSGRGSYNEQFF.

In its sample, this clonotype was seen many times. CDR3 loop: CSLTRGHGETQYF. DNA for the CDR3: TGCAGCTTAACCCGGGGACACGGGGAGACCCAGTACTTC. This chain joins TRBV29-1 and TRBJ2-5, with D tentatively TRBD1 (6 bases). The CDR3 loop spans 13 amino acids. Germline CDR1 SQVTM, CDR2 ANQGSEA. V was shortened by 8 bases and J by 5 bases, with 18 bases between the two germline ends.

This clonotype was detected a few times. CDR3 coding DNA: TGCAGCGCTGGGACAGGGTACACCGGGGAGCTGTTTTTT. It is translated as CSAGTGYTGELFF. The rearrangement joins TRBV29-1 to TRBJ2-2; 9 bases line up with TRBD1. The CDR3 sequence is 13 residues long. With 7 bases clipped from V and 3 bases from J, the junction kept 3 bases outside the gene matches. Germline values: CDR1 SQVTM, CDR2 ANQGSEA.

CDR3 bases: TGTGCCAGCGGGGCGGCCCCGACCGGGGAGCTGTTTTTT. Translation: CASGAAPTGELFF. The genes are TRBV28 and TRBJ2-2; D might be TRBD1 (5 bases). The V gene lost 8 bases and the J gene lost 5 bases, with 12 bases spanning the gap. This CDR3 contains 13 residues. The germline V gene encodes CDR1 MDHEN and CDR2 SYDVKM.

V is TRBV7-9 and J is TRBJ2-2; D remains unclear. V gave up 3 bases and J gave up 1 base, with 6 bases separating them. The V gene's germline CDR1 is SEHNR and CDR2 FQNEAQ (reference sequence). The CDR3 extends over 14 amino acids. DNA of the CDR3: TGTGCCAGCAGCTTCAACAGGAACACCGGGGAGCTGTTTTTT. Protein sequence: CASSFNRNTGELFF.